The following is a T cell receptor beta chain sequence with its context. The antigen this receptor binds is unknown. Base qualities are not provided; no much larger clone lies one nucleotide away. Read against the paper, the sample's time point label means: week 11, during vaccination. Each vaccine dose was 300 ug of a 20-mer mutant IDH1 peptide in Montanide, given subcutaneously with topical imiquimod. Newly diagnosed WHO grade 3 or 4 IDH1-mutant astrocytomas showing loss of nuclear ATRX were present in the donors. The samples were drawn from NOA16, a multicentre, single-arm, open-label phase I trial in Germany that tested a mutant IDH1 peptide vaccine in humans for the first time. Genomic DNA for TCRB sequencing was isolated from EDTA blood with the DNeasy Blood and Tissue Kit. This sample stems from a study of a mutant IDH1 vaccine in newly diagnosed glioma (dated by TCRdb to the early 2020s). General notes on the study: Patients received eight vaccinations in weeks 1, 3, 5, 7, 11, 15, 19 and 23, corresponding to visits V03 through V10. In the chemotherapy-containing groups, vaccination started alongside temozolomide cycles, whereas in patients who had radiotherapy alone it started 4-6 weeks after radiotherapy. The approximately 33 treated patients were about 60% male and roughly 40% female, with a mean age of around 40 years. Prior to enrollment, patients had been given standard therapy consisting of radiotherapy alone, temozolomide alone, or radiochemotherapy with temozolomide, with the combination given to most patients. Peripheral blood samples were drawn at six visits, namely V03 (baseline), V05, V07, V10, V12 and V13. For exploratory analyses, longitudinal TCRB deep sequencing was carried out in around 26 treated patients wherever samples were available. Paper-wide results and their limitations: Across multiple MHC alleles, vaccine-induced immune responses were seen in more than 80% of patients. Availability determined which PBMC samples were chosen for TCRB deep sequencing. Changes in the top peripheral T cell clonotypes picked up by TCRB sequencing did not appear to be linked to pseudoprogression. The authors stated that sample limitations prevented analyses of patient blood samples from being reproduced.

Libraries were made using the immunoSEQ multiplex PCR assay. The hsTCRB Kit was used according to the manufacturer's protocol to amplify rearranged TCR beta chain sequences. Sequencing of TCRB libraries was carried out on an Illumina MiSeq. The published analysis was carried out like this. Demultiplexing, trimming and gene mapping were performed with the kit vendor's proprietary platform. As stored in TCRdb, this immuneACCESS dataset retains in-frame rearrangements with V and J assigned. A fraction of the clones does not appear; measured against another copy, unresolved V genes explain less than half of the discrepancy, and the remainder lacks a known reason. V, J and clone size derive from that table, while D and trimming were established from the DNA sequence. For this sample the table gives 35,000 to 40,000 clones, of which 84% were detected only once. Over 2% of the sample is held by the ten biggest clonotypes.

CDR1 and CDR2 are drawn from the germline V gene: SGHVS, FQNEAQ. Trimming at the junction amounts to 3 bases on V and 8 bases on J, and the germline ends lie 10 bases apart. Reading from cysteine to phenylalanine, the CDR3 counts 13 amino acids. The read is trimmed to its CDR3 DNA, 39 bases read in frame from base 1. The starting material was PBMCs, obtained from a glioma patient whose treatment included an IDH1 peptide vaccine. This receptor was taken from a middle-aged man with glioma. The V and J genes are TRBV7-8 and TRBJ1-4, with TRBD1 perhaps the D gene, on 5 matching bases. CDR3 reads: CASSFLWDEKLFF. The bases read TGTGCCAGCAGCTTTCTGTGGGACGAAAAACTGTTTTTT.